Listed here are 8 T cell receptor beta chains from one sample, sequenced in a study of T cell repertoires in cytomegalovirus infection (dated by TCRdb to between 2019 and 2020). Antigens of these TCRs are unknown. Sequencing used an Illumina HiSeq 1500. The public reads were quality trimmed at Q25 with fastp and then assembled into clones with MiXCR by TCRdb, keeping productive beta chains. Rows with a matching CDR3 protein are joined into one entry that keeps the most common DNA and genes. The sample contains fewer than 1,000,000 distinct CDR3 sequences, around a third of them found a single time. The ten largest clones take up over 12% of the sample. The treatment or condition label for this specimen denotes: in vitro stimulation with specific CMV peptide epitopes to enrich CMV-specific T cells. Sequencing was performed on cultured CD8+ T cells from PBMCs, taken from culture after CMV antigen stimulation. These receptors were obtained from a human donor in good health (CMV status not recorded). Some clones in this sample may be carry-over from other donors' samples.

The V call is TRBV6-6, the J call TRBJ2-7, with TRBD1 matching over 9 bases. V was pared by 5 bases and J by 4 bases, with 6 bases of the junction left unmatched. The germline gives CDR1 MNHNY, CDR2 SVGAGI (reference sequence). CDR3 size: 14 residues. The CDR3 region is CASSIRQGVYEQYF. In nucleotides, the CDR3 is TGTGCCAGCAGTATTCGACAGGGGGTATACGAGCAGTACTTC.

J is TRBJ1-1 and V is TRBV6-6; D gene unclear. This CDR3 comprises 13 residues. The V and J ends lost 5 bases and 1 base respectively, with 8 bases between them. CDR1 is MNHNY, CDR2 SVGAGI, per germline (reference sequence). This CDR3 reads CASSDSPNTEAFF. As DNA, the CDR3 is TGTGCCAGCAGTGATTCCCCGAACACTGAAGCTTTCTTT.

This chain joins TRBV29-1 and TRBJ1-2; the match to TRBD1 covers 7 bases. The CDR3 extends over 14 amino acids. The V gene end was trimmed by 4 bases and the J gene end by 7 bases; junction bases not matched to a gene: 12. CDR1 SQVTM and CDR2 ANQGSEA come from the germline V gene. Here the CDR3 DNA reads TGCAGCGTTGCCGCTAGAAGGACAGGCTCTGGCTACACCTTC. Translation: CSVAARRTGSGYTF.

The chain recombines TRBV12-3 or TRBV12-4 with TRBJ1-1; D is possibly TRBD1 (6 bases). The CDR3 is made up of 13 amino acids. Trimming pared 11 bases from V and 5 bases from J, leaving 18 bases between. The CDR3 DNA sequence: TGTGCCGCCGGCAGAACAGGGTGGACTGAAGCTTTCTTT. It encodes CAAGRTGWTEAFF.

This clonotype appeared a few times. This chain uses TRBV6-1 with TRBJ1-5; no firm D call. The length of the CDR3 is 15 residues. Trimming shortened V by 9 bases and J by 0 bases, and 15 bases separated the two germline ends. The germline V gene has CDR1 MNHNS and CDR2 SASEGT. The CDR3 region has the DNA TGTGCCAGTATATCGCAGGAGTATAGCAATCAGCCCCAGCATTTT. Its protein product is CASISQEYSNQPQHF.

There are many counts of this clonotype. The CDR3 spells CASGLGQPQHF. The CDR3 DNA is TGTGCCAGCGGCCTCGGACAGCCCCAGCATTTT. The chain carries TRBV12-5 and TRBJ1-5; D uncertain. This CDR3 is built from 11 residues. Germline loops: CDR1 LGHNT, CDR2 FRNRAP.

CDR3 in amino acids: CASSLSGLGEAFF. Here the CDR3 DNA reads TGTGCCAGCAGCCTTTCAGGTCTGGGTGAAGCTTTCTTT. The chain combines TRBV5-8 with TRBJ1-1, with no clear D. Germline V gene lookup returns CDR1 SGHTS and CDR2 YDEGEE. V was cut by 4 bases and J by 7 bases, with 14 bases left in between. This CDR3 region has 13 residues.

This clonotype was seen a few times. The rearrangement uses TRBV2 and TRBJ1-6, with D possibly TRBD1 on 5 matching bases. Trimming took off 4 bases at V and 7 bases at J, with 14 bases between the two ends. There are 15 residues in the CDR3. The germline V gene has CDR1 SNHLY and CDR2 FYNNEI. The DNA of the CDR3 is TGTGCCAGCAGTGTCGCTAGGGGAGAGAATTCACCCCTCCACTTT. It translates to CASSVARGENSPLHF.